This TCR beta chain was obtained from a study of regulatory T cells in long-lasting Graves disease. Trimming shortened V by 3 bases and J by 14 bases, and 17 bases separated the two germline ends. The CDR3 is made up of 13 amino acids. The germline gives CDR1 SGHRS, CDR2 YFSETQ. In this sample, this clonotype turned up a few times. The antigen is not known. CDR3-region Arm-PCR and iRepertoire HTBI primers produced the TCR beta libraries. TCRdb re-analysed the multiplex PCR reads in MiXCR, keeping a single row per CDR3 protein. The sample lists approximately 440,000 distinct CDR3 sequences, 20% to 30% occurring once. Study conclusions and caveats: The study found persistent patients shared more public clonotypes (2,741) than new patients (about 880). Persistent disease preferred TRBV28, TRBJ1-2 and TRBJ2-5; new disease, TRBV20-1 and TRBJ2-1.

Time point specified: persistent/refractory GD, antithyroid drugs over 5 years with positive TRAb. The authors made the TCR library using RNA they extracted from PBMCs. The collection involved drawing 8.5 to 9 milliliters of peripheral blood into EDTA tubes. The specimen was peripheral blood mononuclear cells (PBMCs), collected when the disease was refractory, from a patient treated with antithyroid drugs. The V gene is TRBV5-1, the J gene TRBJ1-4, with D possibly TRBD1 on 6 matching bases. This receptor was obtained from a female donor with Graves disease. Here the CDR3 reads CASSWTFRGLLFF. For the CDR3, the DNA is TGCGCCAGCAGCTGGACCTTTAGGGGGTTGCTGTTTTTT.